This T cell receptor beta chain was identified in a study of CD8+CD57+ T cells in acquired aplastic anemia. This clonotype was seen many times. In germline, CDR1 is DFQATT, CDR2 SNEGSKA (reference sequence). Trimming took 3 bases from V and 2 from J, leaving 11 bases between them. This CDR3 comprises 14 residues. Profiling of TCR beta VDJ combinations and CDR3 sequences used genomic DNA as template. TCRdb reprocessed the reads via MiXCR and lists one record per CDR3 protein. The data hold 150,000 to 200,000 distinct CDR3 sequences, with approximately 46% observed a single time. The sequencing sample was made of sorted CD4+, CD8+, or CD8+CD57+ T cells (not recorded which) from PBMCs. The chain employs TRBV20-1 and TRBJ2-1, with D hard to call. The receptor's source is a human donor in good health. The CDR3 here is CSASLGPTYNEQFF. The CDR3 nucleotides are TGCAGTGCTAGTCTAGGACCAACCTACAATGAGCAGTTCTTC.